What follows are 25 T cell receptor beta chains derived from one specimen sequenced in a study of blood T cell repertoires in COVID-19. Method: immunoSEQ multiplex PCR; TCRdb's copy keeps in-frame clones and lacks some. The table shows 78,000 or so clones, with roughly 80% occurring only once. The sample taken for sequencing was peripheral blood. The receptor set was obtained from a man older than 75 with acute or convalescent COVID-19.

This rearrangement joins TRBV3-1 (or the pseudogene TRBV3-2) to TRBJ2-7; 7 positions match TRBD2. V lost 3 bases to trimming and J lost 2 bases; unmatched junction nucleotides: 4. CDR1 LGHDT and CDR2 YNNKEL come from the germline V gene (reference sequence). This CDR3 is 14 amino acids long. Here the CDR3 DNA reads TGTGCCAGCAGCCAGGGAGGGGTGCCCTACGAGCAGTACTTC. Its translation: CASSQGGVPYEQYF.

The CDR3 sequence: CASSPSSYGYTF. The CDR3 region has the DNA TGTGCCAGCAGTCCCTCCTCCTATGGCTACACCTTC. This chain joins TRBV12-3 or TRBV12-4 and TRBJ1-2; D gene uncertain. The CDR3 spans 12 residues. The germline V and J ends were trimmed by 5 bases and 4 bases, with 8 bases remaining between them.

J is TRBJ1-1 and V is TRBV27; D not certain. Germline assignment: CDR1 MNHEY and CDR2 SMNVEV (reference sequence). The length of the CDR3 is 11 residues. Deletions cut 4 bases from V and 9 bases from J, with 9 bases between. The CDR3 DNA is TGTGCCAGCAGTTCTCGCAGTAAAGCTTTCTTT. Translating gives CASSSRSKAFF.

J is TRBJ1-4 and V is TRBV4-1, with TRBD1 matching over 7 bases. The germline V gene encodes CDR1 MGHRA and CDR2 YSYEKL. The CDR3 covers 16 residues. J lost 8 bases, V lost 1 base, and 10 bases had no gene match. The CDR3 region has the DNA TGCGCCAGCAGCCAAGCCCCGACAGGGAATAGAGAAAAACTGTTTTTT. It is translated as CASSQAPTGNREKLFF.

This chain connects TRBV5-1 to TRBJ2-7; 8 nucleotides agree with TRBD2. CDR3 length equals 15 residues. Germline CDR1 and CDR2: SGHRS and YFSETQ. Unmatched junction bases numbered 5, after V lost 2 bases and J lost 1 base. Written as DNA, the CDR3 is TGCGCCAGCAGCTTAGCCGGGACTAGGTCCTACGAGCAGTACTTC. It translates to CASSLAGTRSYEQYF. The entire variable domain, with the rest obtained from reference TRBV5-1 and TRBJ2-7, is as follows: KAGVTQTPRYLIKTRGQQVTLSCSPISGHRSVSWYQQTPGQGLQFLFEYFSETQRNKGNFPGRFSGRQFSNSRSEMNVSTLELGDSALYLCASSLAGTRSYEQYFGPGTRLTVT.

The rearrangement uses TRBV10-1 and TRBJ2-3; 7 bases align to TRBD2. Germline V gene lookup returns CDR1 WNHNN and CDR2 SYGVQD (reference sequence). The CDR3 consists of 16 residues. The V segment lost 2 bases and the J segment 5 bases; nucleotides outside the gene matches: 10. The CDR3 loop is CASSEATAGIRDTQYF. CDR3 bases: TGCGCCAGCAGTGAGGCGACAGCGGGGATCCGAGATACGCAGTATTTT.

The chain recombines TRBV5-1 with TRBJ2-7; 12 bases are a match to TRBD2. The CDR3 consists of 14 residues. Per germline, CDR1 SGHRS and CDR2 YFSETQ. V trimming: 4 bases; J trimming: 6 bases; junction bases outside the gene matches: 5. The CDR3 loop is CASSRTSGVSEQYF. The CDR3 bases are TGCGCCAGCAGCCGGACTAGCGGGGTTTCCGAGCAGTACTTC.

CDR3: CASSQVRAGATMNTEAFF. In nucleotides, the CDR3 is TGTGCCAGCAGCCAAGTAAGGGCAGGGGCTACGATGAACACTGAAGCTTTCTTT. The rearrangement links TRBV3-1 (or the pseudogene TRBV3-2) to TRBJ1-1, with D perhaps TRBD1 (6 bases). Germline values: CDR1 LGHDT, CDR2 YNNKEL (reference sequence). CDR3 size: 18 residues. V lost 1 base, J lost 0 bases, and 18 bases lay in between.

In this sample, this clone turned up a few times. The chain links TRBV5-1 to TRBJ2-1; TRBD1 agrees at 7 bases. Germline trimming cut 2 bases from V and 14 bases from J; bases unmatched to any gene: 13. CDR1 SGHRS and CDR2 YFSETQ come from the germline V gene. This CDR3 spans 14 amino acids. The CDR3 bases are TGCGCCAGCAGCTTTCCGTCCGAGAGACAGGGAGAGTTCTTC. It translates to CASSFPSERQGEFF.

The rearrangement links TRBV7-9 to TRBJ1-3, with 8 bases aligning to TRBD1. J lost 0 bases, V lost 5 bases, and 9 bases had no gene match. The CDR3 runs to 17 residues. Germline assignment: CDR1 SEHNR and CDR2 FQNEAQ (reference sequence). The CDR3 DNA reads TGTGCCAGCAGCCAACGGGGACAGGCGAGCTCTGGAAACACCATATATTTT. Translation: CASSQRGQASSGNTIYF.

This clone showed up just once. The V and J genes are TRBV27 and TRBJ2-6; 7 bases agree with TRBD1. J gave up 2 bases and V 4 bases, and 2 bases lay outside the gene matches. The CDR3 consists of 15 residues. Germline-derived CDR1 and CDR2 are MNHEY and SMNVEV (reference sequence). CDR3 nucleotide sequence: TGTGCCAGCAGTTCTACAGGGGCTGGGGCCAACGTCCTGACTTTC. Translated, it gives CASSSTGAGANVLTF.

This rearrangement joins TRBV4-2 to TRBJ2-7; D unclear. V dropped 1 base and J dropped 2 bases, with 12 bases sitting between them. The CDR3 is 15 amino acids. Germline CDR1 reads LGHNA; CDR2 reads YNFKEQ. The CDR3 reads CASSQVLDPAYEQYF. The CDR3 DNA reads as TGTGCCAGCAGCCAAGTTTTAGATCCGGCCTACGAGCAGTACTTC.

The rearrangement joins TRBV27 to TRBJ2-7; a possible D gene is TRBD2 (6 bases). CDR1 and CDR2 from the germline V gene are MNHEY and SMNVEV (reference sequence). Deletions cut 5 bases from V and 4 bases from J, with 18 bases between. CDR3 size: 15 residues. CDR3 in DNA: TGTGCCAGCAGTCGAACCCCGACAGCGGGTTACGAGCAGTACTTC. Protein sequence: CASSRTPTAGYEQYF.

The chain couples TRBV6-6 to TRBJ1-1, with D maybe TRBD1 (6 bases). This CDR3 contains 15 residues. Trimming stripped 2 bases from V and 6 bases from J, with 16 bases between. Looked up from germline, CDR1 is MNHNY and CDR2 is SVGAGI (reference sequence). CDR3: CASSYLDRPGAEAFF. CDR3 sequence (DNA): TGTGCCAGCAGTTACCTAGACAGGCCGGGCGCTGAAGCTTTCTTT.

The V gene is TRBV6-5, the J gene TRBJ1-5; TRBD1 is a possible D gene (5 bases). CDR1 is MNHEY and CDR2 is SVGAGI in the germline V gene. This CDR3 comprises 13 residues. Trimming removed 8 bases at V and 3 bases at J, with 11 bases between. CDR3 sequence (DNA): TGTGCCAGCTTAGGGGACTTCAATCAGCCCCAGCATTTT. It is translated as CASLGDFNQPQHF.

This chain connects TRBV7-3 to TRBJ1-4; 8 nucleotides match TRBD1. V shed 5 bases and J 4 bases; nucleotides not matched to a gene: 6. Per the germline V gene, CDR1 is SGHTA and CDR2 is FQGTGA. The CDR3 has 15 amino acids. CDR3 in DNA: TGTGCCAGCAGCCTTACAGGGGGTTATAATGAAAAACTGTTTTTT. Amino acids: CASSLTGGYNEKLFF.

The chain has TRBV4-1 and TRBJ1-5; D gene unclear. Germline V gene lookup returns CDR1 MGHRA and CDR2 YSYEKL. V lost 3 bases and J lost 5, with 8 bases in between. The CDR3 loop spans 13 amino acids. CDR3 amino acids: CASSQEGHQPQHF. The CDR3 region has the DNA TGCGCCAGCAGCCAGGAGGGTCATCAGCCCCAGCATTTT.

The chain recombines TRBV5-1 with TRBJ2-7; tentatively, D is TRBD2 (6 bases). Trimming cost V 6 bases and J 3 bases, with 16 bases left between them. Per the germline V gene, CDR1 is SGHRS and CDR2 is YFSETQ. The CDR3 has 14 amino acids. Here the CDR3 DNA reads TGCGCCAGCAACGGGGGAGGTGGTGGCTACGAGCAGTACTTC. Its translation is CASNGGGGGYEQYF.

The chain combines TRBV12-5 with TRBJ2-2; D is possibly TRBD2 (5 bases). V was cut by 4 bases and J by 4 bases, with 13 bases left in between. Germline V lookup: CDR1 LGHNT, CDR2 FRNRAP. The CDR3 sequence is 15 residues long. DNA of the CDR3: TGTGCTAGTGGTTGGGCTATGGAGGTCACCGGGGAGCTGTTTTTT. It encodes CASGWAMEVTGELFF.

The sample holds one count of this clone. The chain combines TRBV3-1 (or the pseudogene TRBV3-2) with TRBJ2-6, with a possible D match to TRBD2 (5 bases). The germline V gene has CDR1 LGHDT and CDR2 YNNKEL (reference sequence). V lost 5 bases to trimming and J lost 3 bases, with 17 bases between them. The CDR3 extends over 17 amino acids. CDR3 amino acids: CASSSLTGYNGANVLTF. The CDR3 DNA sequence: TGTGCCAGCAGCTCCCTTACGGGATATAATGGGGCCAACGTCCTGACTTTC.

This chain joins TRBV6-5 and TRBJ2-1, with D perhaps being TRBD1 or TRBD2 (7 bases each). Germline CDR1 and CDR2: MNHEY and SVGAGI. Trimming stripped 10 bases from V and 8 bases from J, with 15 bases between. This CDR3 is 12 amino acids long. CDR3: CATRGGVDEQFF. The CDR3 region has the DNA TGTGCCACCAGGGGGGGTGTGGATGAGCAGTTCTTC.

The CDR3 loop reads CASSAEDSQRVNQPQHF. Written as DNA, the CDR3 is TGTGCCAGCAGCGCTGAAGACAGCCAACGAGTCAATCAGCCCCAGCATTTT. V usage is TRBV5-5 and J usage is TRBJ1-5, with D possibly TRBD1 on 5 matching bases. CDR1 and CDR2 (germline): SGHKS, YYEKEE (reference sequence). There are 17 residues in the CDR3. V was trimmed by 4 bases and J by 3 bases, leaving 20 bases between them.

J is TRBJ1-2 and V is TRBV12-3 or TRBV12-4; weak D call: TRBD1 (5 bases). The CDR3 sequence is 11 residues long. Deletions cut 6 bases from V and 4 bases from J, with 6 bases between. DNA for the CDR3: TGTGCCAGCAGCAGGGCCTATGGCTACACCTTC. Translated: CASSRAYGYTF.

The V call is TRBV2, the J call TRBJ2-2, with D maybe TRBD2 (6 bases). CDR3 length: 13 amino acids. Per germline, CDR1 SNHLY and CDR2 FYNNEI. Deletions cut 6 bases from V and 3 bases from J, with 8 bases between. Written as DNA, the CDR3 is TGTGCCAGCAGAGTAGCGGACACCGGGGAGCTGTTTTTT. Translated: CASRVADTGELFF.

This clone was seen once. The chain couples TRBV5-6 to TRBJ1-1; D possibly corresponds to TRBD1 (5 bases). This CDR3 contains 15 residues. Trimming took off 0 bases at V and 0 bases at J, with 9 bases between the two ends. Looked up from germline, CDR1 is SGHDT and CDR2 is YYEEEE. The CDR3 nucleotides read TGTGCCAGCAGCTTGGAAACAGGAATGAACACTGAAGCTTTCTTT. Translated: CASSLETGMNTEAFF. The full variable domain, with the rest looked up from reference TRBV5-6 and TRBJ1-1, is DAGVTQSPTHLIKTRGQQVTLRCSPKSGHDTVSWYQQALGQGPQFIFQYYEEEERQRGNFPDRFSGHQFPNYSSELNVNALLLGDSALYLCASSLETGMNTEAFFGQGTRLTVV.